This T cell receptor (beta chain) is from a study of control samples from healthy donors and cancer patients. Some clones are missing from TCRdb's copy, which holds only in-frame ones; the method was immunoSEQ multiplex PCR. The sample contains around 96,000 clones, approximately 93% of which appear only once. The CDR3 consists of 13 residues. From germline, CDR1 is SGHAT and CDR2 FQNNGV. V was trimmed by 3 bases and J by 4 bases, leaving 10 bases between them. What was sequenced was blood. The chain recombines TRBV11-2 with TRBJ2-7, with D maybe TRBD1 (6 bases). The receptor was derived from a man younger than 30 in good health. The CDR3 sequence: CASSLNRVYEQYF. The CDR3 region has the DNA TGTGCCAGCAGCTTGAACAGGGTTTACGAGCAGTACTTC.